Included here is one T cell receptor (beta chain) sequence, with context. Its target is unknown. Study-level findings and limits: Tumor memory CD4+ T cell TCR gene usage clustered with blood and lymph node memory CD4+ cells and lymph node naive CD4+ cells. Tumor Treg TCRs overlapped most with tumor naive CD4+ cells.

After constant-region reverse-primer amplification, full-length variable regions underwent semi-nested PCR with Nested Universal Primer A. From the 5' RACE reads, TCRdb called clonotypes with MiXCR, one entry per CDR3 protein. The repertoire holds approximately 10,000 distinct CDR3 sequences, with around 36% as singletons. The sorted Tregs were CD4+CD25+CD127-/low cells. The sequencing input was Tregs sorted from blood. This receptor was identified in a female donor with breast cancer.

The CDR3 DNA is TGTGCCAGCACACTAATACCCGGGGGTGAAGCTTTCTTT. As protein: CASTLIPGGEAFF. This chain connects TRBV6-1 to TRBJ1-1; a possible D gene is TRBD1 (5 bases). This CDR3 is 13 amino acids long. Germline V gene sequence: CDR1 MNHNS, CDR2 SASEGT. Trimming removed 7 bases from V and 7 bases from J, with 16 bases in between.